These 10 T cell receptor beta chains were sequenced from one sample in a study of response to subunit inactivated influenza vaccine. Each CDR3 protein is one row after TCRdb ran MiXCR on the RT-PCR reads. The table records some 850,000 distinct CDR3 sequences, under 20% of them present only once. Here the sequenced sample was PBMCs from blood, taken 5 to 6 days after vaccination. These receptors originate from a man between 50 and 59 years old who received an inactivated influenza vaccine.

This clonotype appeared a few times. J is TRBJ2-5 and V is TRBV7-9; 7 bases are shared with TRBD2. This CDR3 is 14 amino acids long. CDR1 and CDR2 from the germline V gene are SEHNR and FQNEAQ (reference sequence). J was trimmed by 3 bases and V by 3 bases; bases with no gene match: 4. The CDR3 region has the DNA TGTGCCAGCAGCTTTCGACGGGGGGAAGAGACCCAGTACTTC. Amino acid sequence: CASSFRRGEETQYF.

In this sample, this clonotype turned up a few times. This chain joins TRBV5-1 and TRBJ1-6; D call uncertain. CDR3 length equals 14 residues. Germline V gene data show CDR1 as SGHRS and CDR2 as YFSETQ. The V gene lost 0 bases and the J gene lost 7 bases, with 8 bases spanning the gap. The CDR3 sequence is CASSLGAANSPLHF. CDR3 coding DNA: TGCGCCAGCAGCTTGGGGGCAGCCAATTCACCCCTCCACTTT.

This clonotype was seen repeatedly, ten times or more. CDR3 DNA: TGTGCCAGCAGCGTTGGACAGGGCCCCTACAATGAGCAGTTCTTC. It yields the protein CASSVGQGPYNEQFF. V is TRBV9 and J is TRBJ2-1; TRBD1 matches 8 bases. This CDR3 contains 15 residues. The germline V gene has CDR1 SGDLS and CDR2 YYNGEE. The junction had 3 bases not matched to a gene; V was cut back by 2 bases and J by 2 bases.

The chain recombines TRBV5-1 with TRBJ2-1; D is possibly TRBD2 (5 bases). V lost 0 bases and J lost 0, with 19 bases in between. Per germline, CDR1 SGHRS and CDR2 YFSETQ. The CDR3 contains 19 residues. The CDR3 nucleotides read TGCGCCAGCAGCTTGGACGTAAATAGCGCCTCTTACTCCTACAATGAGCAGTTCTTC. Translation: CASSLDVNSASYSYNEQFF.

The chain has TRBV5-6 and TRBJ2-5; the D gene is possibly TRBD2 (5 bases). Germline V lookup: CDR1 SGHDT, CDR2 YYEEEE. The CDR3 length is 14 residues. The V gene lost 2 bases and the J gene lost 4 bases, with 12 bases spanning the gap. Here the CDR3 reads CASSLRGPGETQYF. The CDR3 DNA reads as TGTGCCAGCAGCTTACGAGGGCCCGGAGAGACCCAGTACTTC. The full variable domain, rest sourced from reference TRBV5-6 and TRBJ2-5, is DAGVTQSPTHLIKTRGQQVTLRCSPKSGHDTVSWYQQALGQGPQFIFQYYEEEERQRGNFPDRFSGHQFPNYSSELNVNALLLGDSALYLCASSLRGPGETQYFGPGTRLLVL.

The rearrangement links TRBV5-1 to TRBJ2-5; 13 bases line up with TRBD2. CDR1 is SGHRS and CDR2 is YFSETQ in the germline V gene. V shed 5 bases, J shed 4 bases, and the junction held 5 bases outside the gene matches. This CDR3 region has 15 residues. The CDR3 DNA follows: TGCGCCAGCAGTTCGGGACTAGCGGGAAGAGAGACCCAGTACTTC. Amino acids: CASSSGLAGRETQYF.

J is TRBJ2-5 and V is TRBV4-3; 7 bases line up with TRBD1. V lost 0 bases to trimming and J lost 4 bases; unmatched junction nucleotides: 8. There are 16 residues in the CDR3. Germline CDR1 LGHNA, CDR2 YSLEER. For the CDR3, the DNA is TGCGCCAGCAGCCAAGAGTGGGCCAGGGGGTCAGAGACCCAGTACTTC. It codes for CASSQEWARGSETQYF.

The V call is TRBV10-2, the J call TRBJ2-1; 11 nucleotides line up with TRBD2. Unmatched junction bases numbered 7, after V lost 5 bases and J lost 4 bases. The CDR3 spans 16 residues. The germline V gene has CDR1 WSHSY and CDR2 SAAADI. The CDR3 DNA reads TGCGCCAGCAGTCTTAGCGGGGGGGCGAATTACAATGAGCAGTTCTTC. Its translation is CASSLSGGANYNEQFF.

This clonotype was observed a few times. The V call is TRBV5-1, the J call TRBJ2-1, with D maybe TRBD1 (6 bases). Trimming stripped 4 bases from V and 0 bases from J, with 14 bases between. Germline CDR1 reads SGHRS; CDR2 reads YFSETQ. The CDR3 is made up of 16 amino acids. The CDR3 nucleotides read TGCGCCAGCAGCGCAACAGGGTCAACCTCCTACAATGAGCAGTTCTTC. Amino acids: CASSATGSTSYNEQFF.

The chain links TRBV6-2 or TRBV6-3 to TRBJ2-7, with 12 bases identical to TRBD2. From germline, CDR1 is MNHEY and CDR2 SVGEGT. CDR3 length equals 16 residues. The V and J ends lost 3 bases and 6 bases, in that order; junction bases with no gene match: 9. This CDR3 is CASSYYLAGGRFEQYF. CDR3 bases: TGTGCCAGCAGTTATTATCTAGCGGGAGGGAGGTTCGAGCAGTACTTC.